This TCR beta chain emerged from a study of T-cell memory formation after mild COVID-19. At the level of the study: The TCR clusters were mostly specific to one donor.

Employing constant-segment primers, 5'RACE generated TCR alpha and TCR beta cDNA libraries bearing sample barcodes and UMIs. TCRdb used MiXCR to reprocess the 5' RACE reads, holding one entry per CDR3 protein. The sample yields about 430,000 distinct CDR3 sequences, 24% seen once. The table lists this clonotype with many counts. Its antigen is currently unknown. V trimming: 0 bases; J trimming: 7 bases; junction bases outside the gene matches: 14. This CDR3 is 17 amino acids long. Germline V gene lookup returns CDR1 LGHNA and CDR2 YNFKEQ. General study points: A second wave expanding day 15 to 37 was CD4+-biased; contracting clones were balanced. Unconfirmed was the SARS-CoV-2 specificity of second-wave clones that peaked on day 37.

The chain is built from TRBV4-2 and TRBJ2-7; 8 nucleotides align to TRBD2. The specimen sequenced was PBMCs or a T cell subset sorted from them (not recorded which). This clonotype was obtained from an adult woman who had mild COVID-19 (a few samples of this study predate the infection). Cell type and time point are not known. CDR3 sequence (DNA): TGTGCCAGCAGCCAAGATGGCGCGGGGGGATCTACCTCGGAGCAGTACTTC. Translating gives CASSQDGAGGSTSEQYF.